These T cell receptor beta chains were read from a single sample in a study of shared clonotypes between healthy human individuals. Using immunoSEQ multiplex PCR, the repertoire was profiled, and TCRdb retains in-frame clones only, with some absent. The sample consists of 600,000 to 700,000 clones, roughly 72% of them appearing once. Sample: memory CD4+ T cells sorted from blood. Receptors originate from a young woman in good health. CDR3s include the opening cysteine and the closing phenylalanine or tryptophan. The order of the fields is clone size, V gene, J gene, D gene, CDR3 DNA, CDR3 protein. D genes are given only for firm matches. Only part of the rows carry a size: once, few, many, or a class if the clone is expanded.

clone_size: -; v_call: TRBV7-2; j_call: TRBJ2-5; d_call: TRBD2; cdr3_nt: TGTGCCAGCAGCGTGACTAGCGGGTTCCAAGAGACCCAGTACTTC; cdr3_aa: CASSVTSGFQETQYF
clone_size: -; v_call: TRBV27; j_call: TRBJ2-2; d_call: -; cdr3_nt: TGTGCCAGCAGTTTTGGGGGGAACACCGGGGAGCTGTTTTTT; cdr3_aa: CASSFGGNTGELFF
clone_size: -; v_call: TRBV30; j_call: TRBJ2-2; d_call: -; cdr3_nt: TGTGCCTGGAGTGTAACAGCAAACACCGGGGAGCTGTTTTTT; cdr3_aa: CAWSVTANTGELFF
clone_size: -; v_call: TRBV5-8; j_call: TRBJ1-5; d_call: TRBD1; cdr3_nt: TGTGCCAGCAGCTTGGACAGGGGCACCTATAGCAATCAGCCCCAGCATTTT; cdr3_aa: CASSLDRGTYSNQPQHF
clone_size: few; v_call: TRBV6-1; j_call: TRBJ2-3; d_call: TRBD2; cdr3_nt: TGTGCCAGCAGTGCCCCCGGGACTAGCGGCTTTAATACGCAGTATTTT; cdr3_aa: CASSAPGTSGFNTQYF
clone_size: -; v_call: TRBV27; j_call: TRBJ2-7; d_call: TRBD2; cdr3_nt: TGTGCCAGCAGTACTGGACTAGCGGGAGGAGAGCAGTACTTC; cdr3_aa: CASSTGLAGGEQYF
clone_size: once; v_call: TRBV7-9; j_call: TRBJ2-1; d_call: -; cdr3_nt: TGTGCCAGCAGCTTAGGCGGAGTTGGCAATGAGCAGTTCTTC; cdr3_aa: CASSLGGVGNEQFF
clone_size: once; v_call: TRBV2; j_call: TRBJ2-3; d_call: -; cdr3_nt: TGTGCCAGCAGTGAAGGGGTGGATACGCAGTATTTT; cdr3_aa: CASSEGVDTQYF
clone_size: -; v_call: TRBV7-2; j_call: TRBJ1-5; d_call: TRBD1; cdr3_nt: TGTGCCAGCAGCGGGGGGACAGGGAGTTTTAGCAATCAGCCCCAGCATTTT; cdr3_aa: CASSGGTGSFSNQPQHF
clone_size: few; v_call: TRBV20-1; j_call: TRBJ2-5; d_call: TRBD1; cdr3_nt: TGCAGCACCAGGGGGAGAGAGACCCAGTACTTC; cdr3_aa: CSTRGRETQYF
clone_size: -; v_call: TRBV7-2; j_call: TRBJ2-7; d_call: TRBD1; cdr3_nt: TGTGCCAGCAGCTCCACCCGACAGGGCCACGAGCAGTACTTC; cdr3_aa: CASSSTRQGHEQYF
clone_size: -; v_call: TRBV5-1; j_call: TRBJ2-3; d_call: -; cdr3_nt: TGCGCCAGCAGCGTCACTGTGTCGTCGGAAGATACGCAGTATTTT; cdr3_aa: CASSVTVSSEDTQYF
clone_size: -; v_call: TRBV28; j_call: TRBJ1-1; d_call: -; cdr3_nt: TGTGCCAGCGTCGGTCCGGGGCCATGGAACACTGAAGCTTTCTTT; cdr3_aa: CASVGPGPWNTEAFF
clone_size: -; v_call: TRBV5-1; j_call: TRBJ2-1; d_call: -; cdr3_nt: TGCGCCAGCAGTTCGGGGGACGGGGACGCCAATGAGCAGTTCTTC; cdr3_aa: CASSSGDGDANEQFF
clone_size: -; v_call: TRBV5-1; j_call: TRBJ2-2; d_call: -; cdr3_nt: TGCGCCAGCAGCCGAGGGACTGGCGGCACCGGGGAGCTGTTTTTT; cdr3_aa: CASSRGTGGTGELFF
clone_size: few; v_call: TRBV5-1; j_call: TRBJ1-5; d_call: TRBD1; cdr3_nt: TGCGCCAGCAGCTGGGGGACAGGGAGAGAGCAGCCCCAGCATTTT; cdr3_aa: CASSWGTGREQPQHF
clone_size: -; v_call: TRBV28; j_call: TRBJ2-7; d_call: -; cdr3_nt: TGTGCCAGCAGCCACCGACGCAGGCTCTCCTACGAGCAGTACTTC; cdr3_aa: CASSHRRRLSYEQYF
clone_size: -; v_call: TRBV5-6; j_call: TRBJ2-7; d_call: TRBD2; cdr3_nt: TGTGCCAGCAGCCCCGGACTAGCGGGAGACCGCTTCTACGAGCAGTACTTC; cdr3_aa: CASSPGLAGDRFYEQYF
clone_size: -; v_call: TRBV19; j_call: TRBJ1-2; d_call: -; cdr3_nt: TGTGCCAGTAGTATCACAGGGTATGGCTACACCTTC; cdr3_aa: CASSITGYGYTF
clone_size: -; v_call: TRBV23-1; j_call: TRBJ2-5; d_call: -; cdr3_nt: TGCGCCAGCAGTCCCATAGCCAGGGTGGAGACCCAGTACTTC; cdr3_aa: CASSPIARVETQYF
clone_size: -; v_call: TRBV7-9; j_call: TRBJ1-1; d_call: -; cdr3_nt: TGTGCCAGCAGTCGTAAGGACGGGGAAACTGAAGCTTTCTTT; cdr3_aa: CASSRKDGETEAFF
clone_size: -; v_call: TRBV5-1; j_call: TRBJ1-4; d_call: -; cdr3_nt: TGCGCCAGCAGGCAAAGAGATAATGAAAAACTGTTTTTT; cdr3_aa: CASRQRDNEKLFF
clone_size: -; v_call: TRBV18; j_call: TRBJ1-5; d_call: -; cdr3_nt: TGTGCCAGCTCACTACCGCTCGGTCAGCCCCAGCATTTT; cdr3_aa: CASSLPLGQPQHF
clone_size: -; v_call: TRBV4-1; j_call: TRBJ1-4; d_call: TRBD1; cdr3_nt: TGCGCCAGCAGCCAACCGACAGGGGGCTACCTATTT; cdr3_aa: CASSQPTGGYLF
clone_size: once; v_call: TRBV19; j_call: TRBJ2-7; d_call: TRBD1; cdr3_nt: TGTGCCAGTAGGTGGGACAGAGGCTCCTACGAGCAGTACTTC; cdr3_aa: CASRWDRGSYEQYF
clone_size: -; v_call: TRBV29-1; j_call: TRBJ1-2; d_call: TRBD1; cdr3_nt: TGCAGCGTTGAGGGAGGGGGCAATGGCTACACCTTC; cdr3_aa: CSVEGGGNGYTF
clone_size: -; v_call: TRBV25-1; j_call: TRBJ1-2; d_call: -; cdr3_nt: TGTGCCAGCAGTGAAGCAAACCCCAGTAGAGGCTACACCTTC; cdr3_aa: CASSEANPSRGYTF
clone_size: -; v_call: TRBV28; j_call: TRBJ2-5; d_call: TRBD2; cdr3_nt: TGTGCCAGGACATACGTGACAACCGGGACTAGCGGGAGGAGAAACCAAGAGACCCAGTACTTC; cdr3_aa: CARTYVTTGTSGRRNQETQYF
clone_size: -; v_call: TRBV6-5; j_call: TRBJ2-7; d_call: TRBD2; cdr3_nt: TGTGCCAGCAGGGGAGGGACTAGCGGGTTTTACGAGCAGTACTTC; cdr3_aa: CASRGGTSGFYEQYF
clone_size: -; v_call: TRBV5-6; j_call: TRBJ2-2; d_call: TRBD1; cdr3_nt: TGTGCCAGCAGCTTTAGGGACAGGAAAACCGGGGAGCTGTTTTTT; cdr3_aa: CASSFRDRKTGELFF
clone_size: -; v_call: TRBV28; j_call: TRBJ1-5; d_call: TRBD1; cdr3_nt: TGTGCCATCCAAATCGGGACAGGGAACAATCAGCCCCAGCATTTT; cdr3_aa: CAIQIGTGNNQPQHF
clone_size: -; v_call: TRBV4-1; j_call: TRBJ1-1; d_call: TRBD1; cdr3_nt: TGCGCCAGCAGCCAAGTTCCATGGGACAGGGTTGGGAACACTGAAGCTTTCTTT; cdr3_aa: CASSQVPWDRVGNTEAFF
clone_size: -; v_call: TRBV11-3; j_call: TRBJ2-7; d_call: -; cdr3_nt: TGTGCCAGCAGCTACGGACCCAGCTCCGAGCAGTACTTC; cdr3_aa: CASSYGPSSEQYF
clone_size: -; v_call: TRBV2; j_call: TRBJ2-5; d_call: TRBD1; cdr3_nt: TGTGCCAGCGGGGGACAGGCGGAGACCCAGTACTTC; cdr3_aa: CASGGQAETQYF
clone_size: many; v_call: TRBV2; j_call: TRBJ1-5; d_call: -; cdr3_nt: TGTGCCAGCAGTATACGCAATCAGCCCCAGCATTTT; cdr3_aa: CASSIRNQPQHF
clone_size: -; v_call: TRBV10-3; j_call: TRBJ2-3; d_call: TRBD2; cdr3_nt: TGTGCCATCAGTGACGGGACTAGCGGGAAGGTAGATACGCAGTATTTT; cdr3_aa: CAISDGTSGKVDTQYF
clone_size: -; v_call: TRBV29-1; j_call: TRBJ2-4; d_call: -; cdr3_nt: TGCAGCGTTGGACAGTTGGAAAACATTCAGTACTTC; cdr3_aa: CSVGQLENIQYF
clone_size: few; v_call: TRBV10-3; j_call: TRBJ1-4; d_call: -; cdr3_nt: TGTGCCATCAGTGAACTTGATGGGGAAAAACTGTTTTTT; cdr3_aa: CAISELDGEKLFF
clone_size: -; v_call: TRBV2; j_call: TRBJ2-1; d_call: TRBD2; cdr3_nt: TGTGCCAGCAGTCGTGGACTAGCGCGAACCTACAATGAGCAGTTCTTC; cdr3_aa: CASSRGLARTYNEQFF
clone_size: few; v_call: TRBV28; j_call: TRBJ2-5; d_call: -; cdr3_nt: TGTGCCAGCAGTTTCCGCCACTCCCTCTGGGGCGGGGACCAAGAGACCCAGTACTTC; cdr3_aa: CASSFRHSLWGGDQETQYF
clone_size: few; v_call: TRBV30; j_call: TRBJ1-1; d_call: -; cdr3_nt: TGTGCCTGGAGTGAGGCAGGGGAGACTGAAGCTTTCTTT; cdr3_aa: CAWSEAGETEAFF
clone_size: -; v_call: TRBV28; j_call: TRBJ2-7; d_call: -; cdr3_nt: TGTGCCAGCAGTTTAATGGACGGGAGCTCCTACGAGCAGTACTTC; cdr3_aa: CASSLMDGSSYEQYF
clone_size: -; v_call: TRBV28; j_call: TRBJ2-7; d_call: -; cdr3_nt: TGTGCCAGCAGCCTATCTCCCCGTTGGGGGACACTAGCTTACGAGCAGTACTTC; cdr3_aa: CASSLSPRWGTLAYEQYF
clone_size: -; v_call: TRBV6-6; j_call: TRBJ1-2; d_call: -; cdr3_nt: TGTGCCAGCACCCCGGAGGGTCGGGGCGGCTACACCTTC; cdr3_aa: CASTPEGRGGYTF
clone_size: -; v_call: TRBV5-1; j_call: TRBJ2-2; d_call: -; cdr3_nt: TGCGCCAGCAGCTTGGAAGTCGGGGTCACCGGGGAGCTGTTTTTT; cdr3_aa: CASSLEVGVTGELFF
clone_size: -; v_call: TRBV27; j_call: TRBJ1-1; d_call: -; cdr3_nt: TGTGCCAGCAGTAGACGGGGGAGCACTGAAGCTTTCTTT; cdr3_aa: CASSRRGSTEAFF
clone_size: few; v_call: TRBV4-1; j_call: TRBJ1-5; d_call: -; cdr3_nt: TGCGCCAGCAGGGCCCAGGGCTACAATCAGCCCCAGCATTTT; cdr3_aa: CASRAQGYNQPQHF
clone_size: -; v_call: TRBV6-1; j_call: TRBJ1-1; d_call: -; cdr3_nt: TGTGCCAGCAGTGGGAGACAAGCCACTGAAGCTTTCTTT; cdr3_aa: CASSGRQATEAFF
clone_size: -; v_call: TRBV7-8; j_call: TRBJ1-1; d_call: -; cdr3_nt: TGTGCCAGCAGCTTAGTAAGATTAGGGAGCACTGAAGCTTTCTTT; cdr3_aa: CASSLVRLGSTEAFF
clone_size: -; v_call: TRBV28; j_call: TRBJ2-3; d_call: -; cdr3_nt: TGTGCCAGCAGTCCGCACCGGCAGGGAGGAAGAGATACGCAGTATTTT; cdr3_aa: CASSPHRQGGRDTQYF
clone_size: many; v_call: TRBV19; j_call: TRBJ2-7; d_call: -; cdr3_nt: TGTGCCAGTAGAAGGATTGCGACAGGAGGAACCTACGAGCAGTACTTC; cdr3_aa: CASRRIATGGTYEQYF
clone_size: -; v_call: TRBV2; j_call: TRBJ2-7; d_call: -; cdr3_nt: TGTGCCAGCATTTCCCAGACGAGCTCCAGAACGAGGGAGCAGTACTTC; cdr3_aa: CASISQTSSRTREQYF
clone_size: few; v_call: TRBV7-9; j_call: TRBJ2-2; d_call: -; cdr3_nt: TGTGCCAGCAGCTTTACTTCCGTCGCCGGGGAGCTGTTTTTT; cdr3_aa: CASSFTSVAGELFF
clone_size: -; v_call: TRBV21-1; j_call: TRBJ2-2; d_call: -; cdr3_nt: TGTGCCAGCAGCAAAAAGGGGGTGGGACAGGGAAAGGCCGGGGAGCTGTTTTTT; cdr3_aa: CASSKKGVGQGKAGELFF
clone_size: -; v_call: TRBV28; j_call: TRBJ2-1; d_call: -; cdr3_nt: TGTGCCAGCAGTTTAGGTGGCGCCCTGGGGCAGTTCTTC; cdr3_aa: CASSLGGALGQFF
clone_size: -; v_call: TRBV11-1; j_call: TRBJ2-7; d_call: -; cdr3_nt: TGTGCCAGCAGCCCTAACAACCCTCGTAAATCTTTC; cdr3_aa: CASSPNNPRKSF
clone_size: -; v_call: TRBV6-5; j_call: TRBJ2-7; d_call: -; cdr3_nt: TGTGCCATCAGTGAGTCTGGGAACGAGCAGTACTTC; cdr3_aa: CAISESGNEQYF